The clone carrying this T cell receptor beta chain was detected many times. Its antigen is unidentified. The data originate from a study of Graves' ophthalmopathy and Graves' hyperthyroidism. The CDR3 loop spans 14 amino acids. With V trimmed by 3 bases and J by 3 bases, 5 bases remained unmatched. Amplification targeted the TCR beta CDR3 regions, with RNA transcripts as the source material. First-round RT-PCR employed HTBI primers, with a second-round multiplex PCR after it. TCRdb used MiXCR to reprocess the multiplex PCR reads, holding one entry per CDR3 protein. The sample includes 450,000 to 600,000 distinct CDR3 sequences, approximately 35% of them seen just once. Study conclusions and caveats: As the model predicted ophthalmopathy progression, it achieved a sensitivity of approximately 65% and a specificity of roughly 72%. Thyroid clonotypes that were expanded above 0.001 frequency mostly also appeared in blood.

The study recruited hyperthyroidism patients aged 18 to 65 who were newly diagnosed, under 2 months' duration. The genes are TRBV12-3 or TRBV12-4 and TRBJ2-7, with 7 bases identical to TRBD1. The sequence was collected from an adult man with Graves' hyperthyroidism. The sequenced sample was peripheral blood or thyroid tissue (not recorded which). Here the CDR3 DNA reads TGTGCCAGCAGTTTTAGCAGGGGGAGCTACGAGCAGTACTTC. This sequence encodes CASSFSRGSYEQYF.